This T cell receptor beta chain is drawn from a study of T cell repertoires in cytomegalovirus infection. Study information: CMV infection and matching HLA type were both indicated by public TCR beta signatures. Study conclusions and caveats: Clonotypes of TCR beta that were HLA-C-restricted and CMV-specific dominated the ex vivo response.

Germline lookup yields CDR1 DFQATT and CDR2 SNEGSKA (reference sequence). The CDR3 has 14 residues. With 0 bases removed from V and 17 bases from J, the gap between germline ends came to 20 bases. TCRdb re-called the reads with MiXCR, one entry per CDR3 protein. The sample includes hundreds of thousands of distinct CDR3 sequences, 35% to 45% of them seen just once. Of note for this clonotype: Its antigen remains unidentified.

Sequencing input: PBMCs. This sequence originates from a human donor in good health (CMV status not recorded). Some clones in this sample may be carry-over from other donors' samples. This rearrangement joins TRBV20-1 to TRBJ2-6; D is ambiguous. The CDR3 DNA follows: TGCAGTGCTAGAGATCCTTACGACATAGGGAAGGTGACTTTC. Protein: CSARDPYDIGKVTF.